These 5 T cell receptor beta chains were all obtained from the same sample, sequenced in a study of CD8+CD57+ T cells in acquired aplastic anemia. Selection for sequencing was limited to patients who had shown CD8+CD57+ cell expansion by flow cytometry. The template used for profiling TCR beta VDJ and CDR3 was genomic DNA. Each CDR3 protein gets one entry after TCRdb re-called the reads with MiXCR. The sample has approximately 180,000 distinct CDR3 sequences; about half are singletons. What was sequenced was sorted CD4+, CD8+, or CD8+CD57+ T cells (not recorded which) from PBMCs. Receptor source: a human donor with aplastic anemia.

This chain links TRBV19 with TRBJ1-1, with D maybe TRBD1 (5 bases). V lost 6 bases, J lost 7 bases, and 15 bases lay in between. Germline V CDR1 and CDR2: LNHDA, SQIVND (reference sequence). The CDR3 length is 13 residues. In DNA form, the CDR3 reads TGTGCCAGTAGCTACAGGCGGCCGGATGAAGCTTTCTTT. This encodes CASSYRRPDEAFF.

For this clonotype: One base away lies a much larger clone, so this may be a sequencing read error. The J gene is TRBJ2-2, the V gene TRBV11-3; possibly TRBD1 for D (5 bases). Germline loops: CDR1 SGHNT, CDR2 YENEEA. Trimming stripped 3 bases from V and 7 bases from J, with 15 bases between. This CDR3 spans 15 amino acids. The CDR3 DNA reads TGTGCCAGCAGCTTCACCGCCAGTCAGGGCGGGGAGCTGTTTTTT. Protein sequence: CASSFTASQGGELFF.

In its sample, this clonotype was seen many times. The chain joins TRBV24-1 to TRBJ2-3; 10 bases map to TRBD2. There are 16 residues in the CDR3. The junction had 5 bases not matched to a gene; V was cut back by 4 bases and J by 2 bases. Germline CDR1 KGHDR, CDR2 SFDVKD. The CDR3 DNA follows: TGTGCCACCAGTGACCCAAGCGGGGGGGCCACAGATACGCAGTATTTT. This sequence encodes CATSDPSGGATDTQYF.

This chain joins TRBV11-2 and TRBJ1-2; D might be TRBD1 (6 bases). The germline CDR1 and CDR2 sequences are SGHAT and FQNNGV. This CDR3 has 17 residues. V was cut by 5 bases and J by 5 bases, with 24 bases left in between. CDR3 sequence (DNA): TGTGCCAGCAGCGCCTCTGGGGGGGCCCTGAGTCGGTATGGCTACACCTTC. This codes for CASSASGGALSRYGYTF.

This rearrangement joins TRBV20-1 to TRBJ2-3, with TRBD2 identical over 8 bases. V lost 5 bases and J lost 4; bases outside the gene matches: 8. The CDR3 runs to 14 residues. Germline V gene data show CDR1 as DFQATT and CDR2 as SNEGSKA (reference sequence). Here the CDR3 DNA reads TGCAGTGCTCCGAGCGGGAGTACCGCAGATACGCAGTATTTT. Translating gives CSAPSGSTADTQYF.